Listed here is a single TCR beta chain. These data come from a study of blood T cell repertoires in COVID-19. Study information: COVID-19 samples from acute and convalescent phases originated in the United States, Italy and Spain. In each case, the material was cDNA or gDNA derived from T cells, B-cell-depleted T cells, or PBMCs.

The authors' processing: Reference gene primer amplification yielded estimated nucleated cell counts. Profiled with immunoSEQ multiplex PCR; TCRdb holds only in-frame clones, not every one. For V, J and clone size, that table is used; D and trimming come from the DNA. The sample has about 310,000 clones; about nine tenths are singletons. J was trimmed by 7 bases and V by 0 bases; bases with no gene match: 9. CDR1 LGHNA and CDR2 YSLEER come from the germline V gene. The CDR3 totals 16 residues. This chain links TRBV4-3 with TRBJ2-3; TRBD2 matches 8 bases. Sequencing was performed on peripheral blood. This receptor was obtained from a man aged 45-60 years with active or convalescent COVID-19. The CDR3 region is CASSQEDGRGSNTQYF. The CDR3 bases are TGCGCCAGCAGCCAAGAGGACGGGAGGGGATCGAATACGCAGTATTTT.